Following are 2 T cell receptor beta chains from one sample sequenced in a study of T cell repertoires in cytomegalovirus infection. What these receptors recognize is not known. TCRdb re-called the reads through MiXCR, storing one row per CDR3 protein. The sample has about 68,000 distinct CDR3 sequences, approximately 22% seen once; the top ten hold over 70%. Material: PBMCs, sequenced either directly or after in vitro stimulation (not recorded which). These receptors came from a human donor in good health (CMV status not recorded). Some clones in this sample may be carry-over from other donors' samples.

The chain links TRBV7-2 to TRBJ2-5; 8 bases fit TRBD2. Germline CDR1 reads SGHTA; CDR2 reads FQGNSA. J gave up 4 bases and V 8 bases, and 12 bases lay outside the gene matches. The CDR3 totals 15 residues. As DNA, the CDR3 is TGTGCCAGCGGCGAGGTCAAGCGGGAGTCAGAGACCCAGTACTTC. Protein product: CASGEVKRESETQYF.

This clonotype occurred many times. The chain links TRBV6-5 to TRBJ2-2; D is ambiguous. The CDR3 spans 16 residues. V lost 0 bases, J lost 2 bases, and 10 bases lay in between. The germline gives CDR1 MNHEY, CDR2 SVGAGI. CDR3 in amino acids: CASSYSGAVNTGELFF. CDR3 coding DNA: TGTGCCAGCAGTTACTCCGGCGCGGTTAACACCGGGGAGCTGTTTTTT.